These 10 T cell receptor beta chains came from one sample sequenced in a study of lymphopenia after photon versus proton radiotherapy. Here immunoSEQ multiplex PCR was the method, and the copy in TCRdb shows in-frame clones only, minus some. The top ten clones hold roughly 27% of a sample with roughly 53,000 clones, 80% to 90% of them seen once. The material sequenced was peripheral blood, taken from a patient treated with photon-based radiotherapy. Source of these receptors: a man aged 45-65 years with gastric cancer.

The J gene is TRBJ2-5, the V gene TRBV15, with TRBD2 identical over 7 bases. From germline, CDR1 is LNHNV and CDR2 YYDKDF (reference sequence). This CDR3 is 15 amino acids long. With 5 bases clipped from V and 5 bases from J, the junction kept 11 bases outside the gene matches. For the CDR3, the DNA is TGTGCCACCAGCGCAGAAGGGAGGGCCCGGGAGACCCAGTACTTC. Translated: CATSAEGRARETQYF.

The rearrangement links TRBV4-1 to TRBJ2-7, with 9 bases matching TRBD1. CDR3 size: 15 residues. Per the germline V gene, CDR1 is MGHRA and CDR2 is YSYEKL. V dropped 6 bases and J dropped 4; count of bases not matched to a gene: 10. The CDR3 loop reads CASSTDRGILYEQYF. The CDR3 DNA is TGCGCCAGCAGTACAGACAGGGGGATCCTATACGAGCAGTACTTC.

The V gene is TRBV28, the J gene TRBJ1-4; D remains ambiguous. The CDR3 is 14 amino acids. The V and J ends lost 5 bases and 4 bases respectively, with 11 bases between them. Germline V gene data show CDR1 as MDHEN and CDR2 as SYDVKM. The CDR3 loop reads CASSPPPFNEKLFF. CDR3 DNA: TGTGCCAGCAGTCCACCCCCGTTTAATGAAAAACTGTTTTTT.

This chain uses TRBV19 with TRBJ2-3; TRBD1 matches 7 bases. CDR1 is LNHDA and CDR2 is SQIVND in the germline V gene (reference sequence). J gave up 2 bases and V 9 bases, and 5 bases lay outside the gene matches. The length of the CDR3 is 13 residues. In DNA form, the CDR3 reads TGTGCCAGCCGGGACAGTCCCACAGATACGCAGTATTTT. Translating gives CASRDSPTDTQYF.

This chain connects TRBV7-2 to TRBJ2-7; 13 bases match TRBD2. Germline V gene sequence: CDR1 SGHTA, CDR2 FQGNSA. CDR3 length: 15 residues. V was clipped by 5 bases and J by 3 bases; unmatched bases: 4. The CDR3 coding sequence is TGTGCCAGCAGCCAGGGACTAGCGGGAATCTACGAGCAGTACTTC. Translation gives CASSQGLAGIYEQYF.

The chain carries TRBV12-5 and TRBJ1-1, with 9 bases that match TRBD1. Germline-derived CDR1 and CDR2 are LGHNT and FRNRAP. The V and J ends lost 4 bases and 1 base, in that order; junction bases with no gene match: 7. There are 16 residues in the CDR3. The CDR3 DNA follows: TGTGCTAGTGGTTCGGGGGACAGGGAGAAGAACACTGAAGCTTTCTTT. Residues: CASGSGDREKNTEAFF.

A few counts support this clone. The genes are TRBV5-4 and TRBJ2-3, with D maybe TRBD2 (6 bases). The germline CDR1 and CDR2 sequences are SGHNT and YYREEE (reference sequence). V lost 5 bases to trimming and J lost 0 bases, with 13 bases between them. The CDR3 is made up of 15 amino acids. CDR3 nucleotide sequence: TGTGCCAGCAGGAAAACGGCGGGGAGCACAGATACGCAGTATTTT. Protein sequence: CASRKTAGSTDTQYF.

The V gene is TRBV11-2, the J gene TRBJ2-3, with 11 bases identical to TRBD2. V lost 3 bases and J lost 0; bases outside the gene matches: 8. The CDR3 runs to 18 residues. The germline gives CDR1 SGHAT, CDR2 FQNNGV. The CDR3 DNA follows: TGTGCCAGCAGCTTTGGTCGACTAGCGGGGATTAGCACAGATACGCAGTATTTT. This encodes CASSFGRLAGISTDTQYF.

Here the CDR3 reads CASSQEGLAGYNEQFF. The CDR3 nucleotides read TGCGCCAGCAGCCAAGAAGGACTAGCGGGCTACAATGAGCAGTTCTTC. The V call is TRBV4-3, the J call TRBJ2-1; the match to TRBD2 covers 11 bases. J gave up 3 bases and V 0 bases, and 1 base lay outside the gene matches. The CDR3 consists of 16 residues. Per the germline V gene, CDR1 is LGHNA and CDR2 is YSLEER.

This rearrangement joins TRBV2 to TRBJ1-3; no clear D. The CDR3 consists of 16 residues. The V gene lost 4 bases and the J gene lost 0 bases, with 13 bases spanning the gap. Germline-derived CDR1 and CDR2 are SNHLY and FYNNEI. This CDR3 reads CASSASEAVSGNTIYF. As DNA, the CDR3 is TGTGCCAGCAGTGCTTCCGAGGCGGTCTCTGGAAACACCATATATTTT.